This TCR beta chain was sequenced for a study of T cells in Graves' hyperthyroidism and ophthalmopathy. TCR beta CDR3 region amplification was performed from RNA transcripts. An initial round of RT-PCR targeting the TCR CDR3 relied on the HTBI primer set. TCRdb reprocessed the multiplex PCR reads with MiXCR, giving one entry per CDR3 protein. Among over 650,000 distinct CDR3 sequences listed, about 45% were seen once. Germline values: CDR1 SEHNR, CDR2 FQNEAQ (reference sequence). V was pared by 3 bases and J by 2 bases, with 8 bases between. This CDR3 comprises 13 residues. Input material: peripheral blood or thyroid tissue (not recorded which). The TCR was taken from an adult man with Graves' disease, either hyperthyroidism or ophthalmopathy (not recorded which). The V and J genes are TRBV7-9 and TRBJ2-7; D is unclear. CDR3: CASSLTKAYEQYF. CDR3 in DNA: TGTGCCAGCAGCTTGACGAAAGCCTACGAGCAGTACTTC.